Listed below are T cell receptor beta chains from one sample, sequenced in a study of Ad26.COV2.S vaccination and SARS-CoV-2 variants. Method: immunoSEQ multiplex PCR; TCRdb's copy keeps in-frame clones and lacks some. The table records fewer than 900,000 clones, roughly nine tenths of them present only once. Sequencing was performed on peripheral blood, taken in a trial of Ad26.COV2.S vaccine versus placebo. The source of these receptors is a person between 18 and 65 years old who received the Ad26.COV2.S COVID-19 vaccine or a placebo. Each CDR3 is given with its conserved first and last residue.

CDR3 protein,J gene,V gene,CDR3 length
CASSLVFTGQEQYF,TRBJ2-7,TRBV11-2,14
CASSLGQGTGELFF,TRBJ2-2,TRBV7-2,14
CAWSRSWDTSDEQYF,TRBJ2-7,TRBV30,15
CAWSVNRVYEQYF,TRBJ2-7,TRBV30,13
CASSTRQEAGYEQYF,TRBJ2-7,TRBV19,15
CASSMRGGDQPQHF,TRBJ1-5,TRBV19,14
CASSETGGGQPQHF,TRBJ1-5,TRBV2,14
CASSPGQGLGSYEQYF,TRBJ2-7,TRBV7-2,16
CASSPGKGGYEQYF,TRBJ2-7,TRBV4-3,14
CASRPGSGDEQYF,TRBJ2-7,TRBV12-3/TRBV12-4,13
CASSLPLEGTEAFF,TRBJ1-1,TRBV5-1,14
CASSPGYGYTF,TRBJ1-2,TRBV18,11
CASGPGTTPTGELFF,TRBJ2-2,TRBV5-4,15
CASSQDRGAEVNYGYTF,TRBJ1-2,TRBV4-2,17